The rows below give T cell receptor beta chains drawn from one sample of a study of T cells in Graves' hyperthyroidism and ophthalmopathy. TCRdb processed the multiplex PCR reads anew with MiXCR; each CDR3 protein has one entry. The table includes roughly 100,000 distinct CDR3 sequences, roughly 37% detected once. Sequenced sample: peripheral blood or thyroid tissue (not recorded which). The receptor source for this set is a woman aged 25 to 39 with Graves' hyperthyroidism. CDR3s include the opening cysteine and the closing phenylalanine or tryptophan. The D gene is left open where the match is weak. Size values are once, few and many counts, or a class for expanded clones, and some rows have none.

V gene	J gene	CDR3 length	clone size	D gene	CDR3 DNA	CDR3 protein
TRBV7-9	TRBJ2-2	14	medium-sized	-	TGTGCCAGCAGCTTAGGAGCTAACACCGGGGAGCTGTTTTTT	CASSLGANTGELFF
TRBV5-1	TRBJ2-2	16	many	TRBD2	TGCGCCAGCAGCTTAATCAGCGGGGCGAACACCGGGGAGCTGTTTTTT	CASSLISGANTGELFF
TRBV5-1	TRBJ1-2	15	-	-	TGCGCCAGCAGCATCGCACGGGTTCTTGACTATGGCTACACCTTC	CASSIARVLDYGYTF
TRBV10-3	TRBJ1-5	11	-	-	TGTGCCATCGGCGGGTGGGAGACCCAGCATTTT	CAIGGWETQHF
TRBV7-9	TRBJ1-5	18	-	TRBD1	TGTGCCAGCAGCCGAACCGGGACAGGGAACCTCTACGATCAGCCCCAGCATTTT	CASSRTGTGNLYDQPQHF
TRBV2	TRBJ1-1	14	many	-	TGTGCCAGCAGTGTTCGGAGTTTGAACACTGAAGCTTTCTTT	CASSVRSLNTEAFF
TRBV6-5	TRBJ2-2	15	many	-	TGTGCCAGCAGTTACGCTTCTGGGAGCGGCGGGGAGCTGTTTTTT	CASSYASGSGGELFF
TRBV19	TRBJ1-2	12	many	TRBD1	TGTGCCAGCAACGACAGGGAGGGAGGCTACACCTTC	CASNDREGGYTF
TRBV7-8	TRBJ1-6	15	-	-	TGTGCCAGCAGCTTCAGCACAGATCTTAATTCACCCCTCCACTTT	CASSFSTDLNSPLHF
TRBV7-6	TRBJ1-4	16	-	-	TGTGCCATCAGCGCGGACGGCGGGCCCCGGAGGGAAAAACTGTTTTTT	CAISADGGPRREKLFF
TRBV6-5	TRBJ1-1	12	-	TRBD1	TGTGCCAGCAGGCCCGCAGGGGGCGAAGCTTTCTTT	CASRPAGGEAFF
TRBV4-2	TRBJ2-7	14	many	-	TGTGCCAGCAGCCCAACGGGGGATGGCTACGAGCAGTACTTC	CASSPTGDGYEQYF
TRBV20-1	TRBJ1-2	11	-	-	TGCAGTGCCAACAGGGTCTATGGCTACACCTTC	CSANRVYGYTF
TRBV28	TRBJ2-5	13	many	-	TGTGCCAGCAGTCCCCGACTAGGGGAGACCCAGTACTTC	CASSPRLGETQYF
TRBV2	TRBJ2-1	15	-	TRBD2	TGTGCCAGCAGCTCAACTAGCGGGACCTACAATGAGCAGTTCTTC	CASSSTSGTYNEQFF
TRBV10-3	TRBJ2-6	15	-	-	TGTGCCATCAGTGAGTTCACCGCCACACGGAACACTGAAGCTTTC	CAISEFTATRNTEAF
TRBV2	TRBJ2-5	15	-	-	TGTGCCAGCAGTGAGGGGTGGGGGCCCAATCAGCCCCAGTACTTC	CASSEGWGPNQPQYF
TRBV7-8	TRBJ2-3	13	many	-	TGTGCCAGCAGGCCTCAGGGACTTGCTACGCAGTATTTT	CASRPQGLATQYF
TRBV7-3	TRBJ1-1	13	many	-	TGTGCCAGCAGCTTAAGGTTGGACACTGAAGCTTTCTTT	CASSLRLDTEAFF
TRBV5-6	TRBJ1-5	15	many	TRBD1	TGTGCCAGCAGCTTTGGGGGACAGGGCGATCAGCCCCAGCATTTT	CASSFGGQGDQPQHF
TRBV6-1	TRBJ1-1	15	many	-	TGTGCCAGCAGAATCGGACATGGGGCTGAGAGTGAAGCTTTCTTT	CASRIGHGAESEAFF
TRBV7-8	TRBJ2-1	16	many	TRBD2	TGTGCCAGCAGCTTAGCCGGGGGACTAGCGGTACATGAGCAGTTCTTC	CASSLAGGLAVHEQFF
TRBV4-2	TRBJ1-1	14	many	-	TGTGCCAGCAGCCCAACGGAGGGGAGCACTGAAGCTTTCTTT	CASSPTEGSTEAFF
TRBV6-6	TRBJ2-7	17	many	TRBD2	TGTGCCAGCAGTTACTCGATAGGTACTAGCGGGAGTCACGAGCAGTACTTC	CASSYSIGTSGSHEQYF